Listed here is a single T cell receptor (beta chain). The data stem from a study of T cell responses to AZD1222 COVID-19 vaccine. The V gene lost 3 bases and the J gene lost 7 bases, with 9 bases spanning the gap. In germline, CDR1 is MNHEY, CDR2 SMNVEV (reference sequence). The CDR3 spans 13 residues. This table comes from immunoSEQ multiplex PCR, and its TCRdb copy is limited to in-frame clones, with some not included. This sample yields more than 100,000 clones, of which 80% to 95% are seen a single time; 11% to 15% belongs to the top ten. This chain uses TRBV27 with TRBJ2-2, with D tentatively TRBD2 (6 bases). The clonotype was recovered from an adult in good health. The material was peripheral blood, obtained on day 0 of AZD1222 vaccination. The CDR3 DNA sequence: TGTGCCAGCAGTTTTGGAGGGTACGGGGAGCTGTTTTTT. This encodes CASSFGGYGELFF.